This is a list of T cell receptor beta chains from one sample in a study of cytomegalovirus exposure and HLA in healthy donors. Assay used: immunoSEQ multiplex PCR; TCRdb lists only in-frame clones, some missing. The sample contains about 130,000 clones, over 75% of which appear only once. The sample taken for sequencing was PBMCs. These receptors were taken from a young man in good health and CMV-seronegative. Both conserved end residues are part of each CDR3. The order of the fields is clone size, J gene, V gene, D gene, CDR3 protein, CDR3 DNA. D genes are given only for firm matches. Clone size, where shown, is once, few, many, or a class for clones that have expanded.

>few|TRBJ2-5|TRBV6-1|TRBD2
CASSEGGGRKTQYF
TGTGCCAGCAGTGAAGGGGGGGGGAGGAAGACCCAGTACTTC
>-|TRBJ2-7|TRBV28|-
CASSRLHRYEQYF
TGTGCCAGCAGCAGACTACATCGGTACGAGCAGTACTTC
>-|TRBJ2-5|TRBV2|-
CASSQNQETQYF
TGTGCCAGCTCGCAGAACCAAGAGACCCAGTACTTC
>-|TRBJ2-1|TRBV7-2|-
CASSSRRQRVANEQFF
TGTGCCAGCAGCTCCCGTCGCCAGCGGGTTGCCAATGAGCAGTTCTTC
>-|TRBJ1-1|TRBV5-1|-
CASSFYQGGDTEAFF
TGCGCCAGCAGCTTTTATCAGGGAGGAGACACTGAAGCTTTCTTT
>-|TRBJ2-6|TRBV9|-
CASSVSAGVISGANVLTF
TGTGCCAGCAGCGTATCCGCAGGGGTGATCTCTGGGGCCAACGTCCTGACTTTC
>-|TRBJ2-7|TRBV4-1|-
CASSQGSQGYEQYF
TGCGCCAGCAGCCAAGGAAGTCAGGGTTACGAGCAGTACTTC
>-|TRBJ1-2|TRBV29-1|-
CSVPGNYGYTF
TGCAGCGTTCCGGGTAACTATGGCTACACCTTC
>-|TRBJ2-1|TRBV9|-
CASSKMGSVVENEQFF
TGTGCCAGCAGCAAGATGGGTAGCGTTGTAGAGAATGAGCAGTTCTTC
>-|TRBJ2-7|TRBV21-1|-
CASSRTGGNEQYF
TGTGCCAGCAGCCGTACAGGGGGAAACGAGCAGTACTTC
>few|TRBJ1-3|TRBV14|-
CASSQGISGRNTIYF
TGTGCCAGCAGCCAAGGTATCAGCGGAAGAAACACCATATATTTT
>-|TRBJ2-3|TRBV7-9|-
CASSPPGDSKEAQYF
TGTGCCAGCAGCCCCCCAGGGGATTCCAAGGAGGCGCAGTATTTT
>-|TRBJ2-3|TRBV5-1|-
CASSSPLTVGTDTQYF
TGCGCCAGCAGCTCTCCCCTTACGGTGGGCACAGATACGCAGTATTTT
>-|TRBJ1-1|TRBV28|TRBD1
CASRTGGTEAFF
TGTGCCAGCAGGACAGGGGGCACTGAAGCTTTCTTT
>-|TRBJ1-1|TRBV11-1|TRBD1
CASSTLDRVGTEAFF
TGTGCCAGCAGCACCCTGGACAGGGTCGGCACTGAAGCTTTCTTT
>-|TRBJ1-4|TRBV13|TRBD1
CASSSRDRAEKLFF
TGTGCCAGCAGCTCTCGGGACAGGGCTGAAAAACTGTTTTTT
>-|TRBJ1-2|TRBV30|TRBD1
CAWTRGADGYTF
TGTGCCTGGACCAGGGGGGCGGATGGCTACACCTTC
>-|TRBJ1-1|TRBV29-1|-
CTPTRESTEAFF
TGCACCCCCACGAGGGAGAGCACTGAAGCTTTCTTT
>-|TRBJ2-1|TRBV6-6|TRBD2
CASTHGGRTYNEQFF
TGTGCCAGCACCCATGGCGGGAGGACCTACAATGAGCAGTTCTTC
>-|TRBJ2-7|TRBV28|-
CASSLLGLLSYEQYF
TGTGCCAGCAGTTTGCTGGGACTCCTCTCCTACGAGCAGTACTTC
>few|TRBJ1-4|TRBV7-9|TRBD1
CASSWGQGGEKLFF
TGTGCCAGCAGCTGGGGACAGGGAGGCGAAAAACTGTTTTTT
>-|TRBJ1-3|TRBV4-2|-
CASSQDRKDFSGNTIYF
TGTGCCAGCAGCCAAGATCGTAAGGACTTCTCTGGAAACACCATATATTTT
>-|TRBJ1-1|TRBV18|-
CASSPRTIDTEAFF
TGTGCCAGCTCACCCCGAACGATAGACACTGAAGCTTTCTTT
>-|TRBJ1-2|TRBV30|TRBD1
CAWIRGRGYTF
TGTGCCTGGATTAGGGGGCGAGGCTACACCTTC
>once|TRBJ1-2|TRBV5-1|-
CASSSQGTNYGYTF
TGCGCCAGCAGCTCACAGGGAACAAACTATGGCTACACCTTC
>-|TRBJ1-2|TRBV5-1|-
CASSVDGSGFGYTF
TGCGCCAGCAGCGTGGACGGGAGTGGGTTTGGCTACACCTTC
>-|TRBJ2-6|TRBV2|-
CASSYRDLAF
TGTGCCAGCAGTTACAGGGACCTGGCTTTC
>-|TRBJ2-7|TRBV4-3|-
CASSQDAGGREQYF
TGCGCCAGCAGCCAAGATGCCGGGGGTCGCGAGCAGTACTTC
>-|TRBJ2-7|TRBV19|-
CASSIDSGVTEQYF
TGTGCCAGTAGTATAGATTCAGGCGTCACCGAGCAGTACTTC
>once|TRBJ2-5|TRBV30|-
CAWKSVETQYF
TGTGCCTGGAAATCGGTGGAGACCCAGTACTTC
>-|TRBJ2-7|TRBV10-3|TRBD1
CAISESRGDRGYEQYF
TGTGCCATCAGTGAGAGTCGAGGGGACAGGGGATACGAGCAGTACTTC
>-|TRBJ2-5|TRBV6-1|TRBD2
CASSWTSGGAETQYF
TGTGCCAGCAGTTGGACTAGCGGGGGGGCAGAGACCCAGTACTTC
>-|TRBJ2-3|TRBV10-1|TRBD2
CAMKREGGDTQYF
TGCGCCATGAAGCGGGAGGGCGGGGATACGCAGTATTTT
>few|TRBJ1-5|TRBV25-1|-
CASSESSGNQPQHF
TGTGCCAGCAGTGAATCGAGCGGCAATCAGCCCCAGCATTTT
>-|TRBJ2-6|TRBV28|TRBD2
CASTSGISGANVLTF
TGTGCCAGCACCAGCGGGATCTCTGGGGCCAACGTCCTGACTTTC
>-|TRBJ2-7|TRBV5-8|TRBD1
CASRPRGQGIFYEQYF
TGTGCCAGCAGGCCTAGGGGACAGGGGATTTTCTACGAGCAGTACTTC
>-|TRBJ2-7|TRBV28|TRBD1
CASTIQGVRYEQYF
TGTGCCAGCACCATACAGGGGGTAAGGTACGAGCAGTACTTC
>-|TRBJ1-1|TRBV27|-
CASTLREGFTEAFF
TGTGCCAGCACCCTAAGGGAGGGATTCACTGAAGCTTTCTTT
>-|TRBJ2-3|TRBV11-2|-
CASSLEGVSTDTQYF
TGTGCCAGCAGCTTAGAAGGGGTCAGCACAGATACGCAGTATTTT
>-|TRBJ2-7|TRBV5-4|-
CASSLGTHYEQYF
TGTGCCAGCAGCTTGGGGACACACTACGAGCAGTACTTC
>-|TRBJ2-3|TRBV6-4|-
CASSEAPSTDTQYF
TGTGCCAGCAGTGAGGCTCCTAGCACAGATACGCAGTATTTT
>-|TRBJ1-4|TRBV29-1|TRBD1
CSVGGQGKILFF
TGCAGCGTTGGAGGACAGGGGAAAATACTGTTTTTT
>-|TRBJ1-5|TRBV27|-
CASRDGGRDNQPQHF
TGTGCCAGCAGAGACGGGGGGCGCGACAATCAGCCCCAGCATTTT
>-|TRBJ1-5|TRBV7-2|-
CASSLAGQRNQPQHF
TGTGCCAGCAGCTTAGCAGGACAGCGGAATCAGCCCCAGCATTTT
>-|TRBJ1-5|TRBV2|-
CASGRQGNQPQHF
TGTGCCAGCGGACGGCAGGGGAATCAGCCCCAGCATTTT
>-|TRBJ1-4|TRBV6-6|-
CASRDSAGNHQGKLFF
TGTGCCAGCAGAGATTCCGCGGGGAATCACCAAGGAAAACTGTTTTTT
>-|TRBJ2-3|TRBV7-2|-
CASSLAPGSTDTQYF
TGTGCCAGCAGCTTAGCGCCCGGTAGCACAGATACGCAGTATTTT
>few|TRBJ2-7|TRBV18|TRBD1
CASSRSGTGGFYEQYF
TGTGCCAGCTCCCGGTCCGGGACAGGGGGCTTCTACGAGCAGTACTTC
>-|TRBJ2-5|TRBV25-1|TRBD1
CASSLTLTGAEAQYF
TGTGCCAGCAGTCTAACCCTCACAGGGGCCGAGGCCCAGTACTTC
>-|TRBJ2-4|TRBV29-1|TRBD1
CSAGQGRNIQYF
TGCAGCGCAGGACAGGGGAGAAACATTCAGTACTTC